The 30 T cell receptor beta chains listed next were all sequenced from one sample in a study of blood T cell repertoires in COVID-19. Only in-frame clones appear in the TCRdb table, and some are missing; sequencing was by immunoSEQ multiplex PCR. The table lists about 140,000 clones, more than 80% of them singletons. Sample: peripheral blood. The receptors originated from a human donor in a cohort sampled during active COVID-19.

This chain joins TRBV2 and TRBJ1-3; 9 positions match TRBD1. The CDR3 consists of 18 residues. Per the germline V gene, CDR1 is SNHLY and CDR2 is FYNNEI. Losses at the gene ends were 6 bases for V and 0 bases for J; bases not matched to a gene: 12. CDR3 sequence (DNA): TGTGCCAGCAGATTCAGTGGGGGACAGGGTATCTCTGGAAACACCATATATTTT. This translates into CASRFSGGQGISGNTIYF.

The chain has TRBV5-4 and TRBJ2-3, with a weak D call TRBD1 (6 bases). V dropped 5 bases and J dropped 5 bases, with 18 bases sitting between them. Looked up from germline, CDR1 is SGHNT and CDR2 is YYREEE (reference sequence). The CDR3 covers 15 residues. CDR3 bases: TGTGCCAGCAGTCGGGCAGGGGATGGCAAAGATACGCAGTATTTT. Protein: CASSRAGDGKDTQYF.

The chain employs TRBV5-5 and TRBJ2-3, with a possible D match to TRBD1 (5 bases). Trimming took off 2 bases at V and 3 bases at J, with 22 bases between the two ends. Germline assignment: CDR1 SGHKS and CDR2 YYEKEE (reference sequence). This CDR3 comprises 18 residues. The CDR3 nucleotides are TGTGCCAGCAGCTTTTCCCTCAGGGCGCCCCGAAGGACAGATACGCAGTATTTT. Protein: CASSFSLRAPRRTDTQYF.

This clone has more than one count but fewer than ten. This chain links TRBV19 with TRBJ1-2; perhaps TRBD1 as D (6 bases). V lost 6 bases, J lost 5 bases, and 16 bases lay in between. CDR1 and CDR2 (germline): LNHDA, SQIVND (reference sequence). This CDR3 contains 14 residues. CDR3 loop: CASRTRDTPYGYTF. DNA of the CDR3: TGTGCCAGTAGGACCCGGGACACTCCTTATGGCTACACCTTC.

The chain is built from TRBV6-4 and TRBJ2-1; TRBD2 aligns across 8 bases. Trimming at V came to 2 bases and at J to 7 bases, leaving 7 bases not matched to a gene. CDR1 is MRHNA and CDR2 is SNTAGT in the germline V gene. The CDR3 sequence is 15 residues long. For the CDR3, the DNA is TGTGCCAGCAGTGACGATGGGACTAGTCCGAATGAGCAGTTCTTC. Its protein is CASSDDGTSPNEQFF.

J is TRBJ1-2 and V is TRBV6-6; D gene ambiguous. Per germline, CDR1 MNHNY and CDR2 SVGAGI (reference sequence). This CDR3 has 13 residues. V dropped 3 bases and J dropped 13 bases, with 18 bases sitting between them. The CDR3 sequence is CASSYYVTEGITF. The CDR3 region has the DNA TGTGCCAGCAGTTATTATGTGACGGAGGGCATCACCTTC.

The genes are TRBV5-6 and TRBJ1-6, with no clear D. V lost 0 bases and J 8 bases, leaving 9 bases between the germline ends. Germline lookup yields CDR1 SGHDT and CDR2 YYEEEE. The length of the CDR3 is 14 residues. The CDR3 DNA sequence: TGTGCCAGCAGCTTGGATCTGGGAGATTCACCCCTCCACTTT. This sequence encodes CASSLDLGDSPLHF.

This chain uses TRBV7-2 with TRBJ2-3, with D maybe TRBD1 (5 bases). V was clipped by 8 bases and J by 3 bases, with 15 bases between them. The CDR3 runs 14 residues. CDR1 and CDR2 from the germline V gene are SGHTA and FQGNSA. The CDR3 sequence: CASSPRGQTDTQYF. Here the CDR3 DNA reads TGTGCCAGCTCCCCTAGGGGCCAAACAGATACGCAGTATTTT.

The gene calls are TRBV30 and TRBJ1-2; maybe TRBD1 (5 bases). CDR1 is GTSNPN, CDR2 SVGIG, per germline (reference sequence). This CDR3 has 12 residues. Trimming removed 2 bases from V and 2 bases from J, with 6 bases in between. CDR3 sequence: CAWSPGNYGYTF. The CDR3 bases are TGTGCCTGGAGTCCAGGGAACTATGGCTACACCTTC.

The chain carries TRBV5-6 and TRBJ1-2; a possible D gene is TRBD1 (6 bases). The CDR3 runs to 13 residues. CDR1 and CDR2 (germline): SGHDT, YYEEEE. V was trimmed by 3 bases and J by 3 bases, leaving 9 bases between them. The CDR3 DNA is TGTGCCAGCAGCTCAGGGGACGACTATGGCTACACCTTC. Translated: CASSSGDDYGYTF.

A few counts support this clone. The chain links TRBV11-3 to TRBJ2-5; D might be TRBD1 (6 bases). V was clipped by 0 bases and J by 8 bases, with 19 bases between them. The germline gives CDR1 SGHNT, CDR2 YENEEA. The CDR3 has 16 amino acids. CDR3 sequence: CASSLEGTSGQNTQYF. The CDR3, as DNA: TGTGCCAGCAGCTTAGAAGGGACATCCGGCCAGAACACCCAGTACTTC. Full variable domain (rest looked up from reference TRBV11-3 and TRBJ2-5): EAGVVQSPRYKIIEKKQPVAFWCNPISGHNTLYWYLQNLGQGPELLIRYENEEAVDDSQLPKDRFSAERLKGVDSTLKIQPAELGDSAVYLCASSLEGTSGQNTQYFGPGTRLLVL.

The chain combines TRBV4-1 with TRBJ2-7; D gene uncertain. Germline V gives CDR1 MGHRA, CDR2 YSYEKL. The CDR3 extends over 16 amino acids. Trimming removed 2 bases at V and 2 bases at J, with 16 bases between. CDR3 nucleotides: TGCGCCAGCAGCCAAAGCGTTGCGGTCGTCACCTACGAGCAGTACTTC. Amino acids: CASSQSVAVVTYEQYF.

This chain uses TRBV3-1 (or the pseudogene TRBV3-2) with TRBJ2-2; no reliable D call. Per the germline V gene, CDR1 is LGHDT and CDR2 is YNNKEL (reference sequence). V lost 4 bases and J 6 bases, leaving 12 bases between the germline ends. There are 14 residues in the CDR3. CDR3 amino acids: CASSPARVSGELFF. CDR3 sequence (DNA): TGTGCCAGCAGCCCGGCACGGGTTTCCGGGGAGCTGTTTTTT.

In this sample, this clone turned up once. The chain couples TRBV4-1 to TRBJ1-3; D is uncertain. The CDR3 covers 14 residues. Trimming pared 4 bases from V and 2 bases from J, leaving 9 bases between. Germline CDR1 MGHRA, CDR2 YSYEKL. CDR3 coding DNA: TGCGCCAGCAGCCCCCAGGCCCCTGGAAACACCATATATTTT. Amino acids: CASSPQAPGNTIYF.

This clone occurred a few times. The V gene is TRBV6-5, the J gene TRBJ1-1; 9 nucleotides agree with TRBD1. Germline trimming cut 6 bases from V and 1 base from J; bases unmatched to any gene: 6. Germline V gene sequence: CDR1 MNHEY, CDR2 SVGAGI. The CDR3 consists of 15 residues. The CDR3 DNA reads as TGTGCCAGCAGCCCCGACAGGGGGAGGAACACTGAAGCTTTCTTT. It specifies CASSPDRGRNTEAFF.

This clone was seen more than once but under ten times. The chain uses TRBV9 and TRBJ2-5, with 8 bases fitting TRBD1. The CDR3 is 15 amino acids. With V trimmed by 0 bases and J by 2 bases, 3 bases remained unmatched. Germline loops: CDR1 SGDLS, CDR2 YYNGEE. CDR3 DNA sequence: TGTGCCAGCAGCGTAGGGGGGACAGGTCAAGAGACCCAGTACTTC. Its protein is CASSVGGTGQETQYF. The full variable domain, with the rest looked up from reference TRBV9 and TRBJ2-5, is DSGVTQTPKHLITATGQRVTLRCSPRSGDLSVYWYQQSLDQGLQFLIQYYNGEERAKGNILERFSAQQFPDLHSELNLSSLELGDSALYFCASSVGGTGQETQYFGPGTRLLVL.

The rearrangement uses TRBV4-1 and TRBJ1-6; perhaps TRBD1 as D (5 bases). Germline V gene lookup returns CDR1 MGHRA and CDR2 YSYEKL. V was cut by 6 bases and J by 11 bases, with 11 bases left in between. This CDR3 spans 12 amino acids. In DNA form, the CDR3 reads TGCGCCAGCAGAGGCGGGGGAACACCCCTCCACTTT. Residues: CASRGGGTPLHF.

The chain links TRBV5-1 to TRBJ2-2, with D tentatively TRBD2 (5 bases). The CDR3 runs 13 residues. Germline CDR1 SGHRS, CDR2 YFSETQ. Trimming took 3 bases from V and 7 from J, leaving 10 bases between them. The CDR3 sequence is CASSSRVGGELFF. DNA of the CDR3: TGCGCCAGCAGCTCGAGGGTCGGCGGGGAGCTGTTTTTT.

The chain recombines TRBV5-4 with TRBJ2-3; maybe TRBD2 (6 bases). The germline V gene has CDR1 SGHNT and CDR2 YYREEE (reference sequence). V was cut by 4 bases and J by 6 bases, with 9 bases left in between. CDR3 size: 12 residues. The CDR3 reads CASSAAGDTQYF. For the CDR3, the DNA is TGTGCCAGCAGCGCCGCGGGGGATACGCAGTATTTT.

The V and J genes are TRBV6-2 or TRBV6-3 and TRBJ2-7; D not certain. V was shortened by 4 bases and J by 6 bases, with 13 bases between the two germline ends. The CDR3 is 13 amino acids. Germline loops: CDR1 MNHEY, CDR2 SVGEGT. The CDR3 region is CASSSTPFGEQYF. The CDR3 DNA reads TGTGCCAGCAGTTCCACTCCCTTTGGCGAGCAGTACTTC.

The V call is TRBV7-2, the J call TRBJ2-6; 12 bases line up with TRBD2. V lost 3 bases and J lost 0; bases outside the gene matches: 3. This CDR3 is built from 18 residues. CDR1 SGHTA and CDR2 FQGNSA come from the germline V gene. DNA of the CDR3: TGTGCCAGCAGCTTTCCTAGCGGGGGGGCCTCTGGGGCCAACGTCCTGACTTTC. Its protein product is CASSFPSGGASGANVLTF.

V gene TRBV29-1 combines with J gene TRBJ2-5, with a weak D call TRBD1 (6 bases). Trimming took off 0 bases at V and 2 bases at J, with 19 bases between the two ends. The germline CDR1 and CDR2 sequences are SQVTM and ANQGSEA. The CDR3 extends over 17 amino acids. The CDR3: CSVEDQRKEDSQETQYF. DNA of the CDR3: TGCAGCGTTGAAGATCAGCGAAAGGAGGACAGTCAAGAGACCCAGTACTTC.

This chain connects TRBV12-3 or TRBV12-4 to TRBJ1-1, with D possibly TRBD1 on 5 matching bases. Deletions cut 5 bases from V and 5 bases from J, with 12 bases between. This CDR3 comprises 13 residues. The CDR3 loop is CASSPRVGTEAFF. In DNA form, the CDR3 reads TGTGCCAGCAGTCCCAGGGTCGGAACTGAAGCTTTCTTT.

This clone was seen more than once but under ten times. For the CDR3, the DNA is TGTGCCAGCAGCAACCTGGGGGCCCAGGAGACCCAGTACTTC. Amino acid sequence: CASSNLGAQETQYF. The rearrangement joins TRBV7-2 to TRBJ2-5; tentatively, D is TRBD1 (6 bases). V was cut by 5 bases and J by 5 bases, with 15 bases left in between. Germline CDR1 is SGHTA and CDR2 is FQGNSA. This CDR3 has 14 amino acids.

This chain links TRBV7-3 with TRBJ2-5; unclear D gene. There are 13 residues in the CDR3. Germline CDR1 SGHTA, CDR2 FQGTGA. Trimming pared 1 base from V and 5 bases from J, leaving 8 bases between. CDR3 loop: CASSLNPGETQYF. CDR3 sequence (DNA): TGTGCCAGCAGCTTAAACCCCGGTGAGACCCAGTACTTC.

This clone was counted a few times. The chain employs TRBV7-2 and TRBJ1-6, with TRBD1 matching over 9 bases. The V gene end was trimmed by 5 bases and the J gene end by 7 bases; junction bases not matched to a gene: 9. The germline gives CDR1 SGHTA, CDR2 FQGNSA. CDR3 length: 16 residues. The CDR3 spells CASSPRGQGTNSPLHF. In DNA form, the CDR3 reads TGTGCCAGCAGCCCGCGAGGACAGGGGACGAATTCACCCCTCCACTTT.

This chain links TRBV7-3 with TRBJ2-3, with TRBD1 matching 9 bases. Germline values: CDR1 SGHTA, CDR2 FQGTGA. The ends lost 6 bases at V and 1 base at J; junction bases unmatched: 5. CDR3 size: 15 residues. CDR3 sequence reads: CASRRTGDRTDTQYF. In DNA, the CDR3 is TGTGCCAGCAGACGGACAGGGGATCGCACAGATACGCAGTATTTT. The full variable domain, its missing parts supplied by reference TRBV7-3 and TRBJ2-3, is GAGVSQTPSNKVTEKGKYVELRCDPISGHTALYWYRQSLGQGPEFLIYFQGTGAADDSGLPNDRFFAVRPEGSVSTLKIQRTERGDSAVYLCASRRTGDRTDTQYFGPGTRLTVL.

The chain joins TRBV14 to TRBJ2-7; 10 bases fit TRBD2. After removal of 6 bases from V and 3 bases from J, the junction contained 8 bases not matched to a gene. Germline CDR1 SGHDN, CDR2 FVKESK. The CDR3 extends over 15 amino acids. As DNA, the CDR3 is TGTGCCAGCAGGAATACCGGGACTAGCGACTACGAGCAGTACTTC. It specifies CASRNTGTSDYEQYF.

The chain employs TRBV7-2 and TRBJ2-3; D is undetermined. Germline loops: CDR1 SGHTA, CDR2 FQGNSA. The CDR3 has 15 amino acids. V was trimmed by 4 bases and J by 2 bases, leaving 13 bases between them. CDR3 sequence (DNA): TGTGCCAGCAGCTCCTACAGAACCCCCACAGATACGCAGTATTTT. Translation: CASSSYRTPTDTQYF.

This clone appeared a single time. The chain couples TRBV4-1 to TRBJ2-2; D gene unclear. Germline values: CDR1 MGHRA, CDR2 YSYEKL. V was clipped by 1 base and J by 4 bases, with 7 bases between them. This CDR3 contains 14 residues. The CDR3 is CASSQVEFTGELFF. The DNA of the CDR3 is TGCGCCAGCAGCCAAGTTGAGTTCACCGGGGAGCTGTTTTTT.